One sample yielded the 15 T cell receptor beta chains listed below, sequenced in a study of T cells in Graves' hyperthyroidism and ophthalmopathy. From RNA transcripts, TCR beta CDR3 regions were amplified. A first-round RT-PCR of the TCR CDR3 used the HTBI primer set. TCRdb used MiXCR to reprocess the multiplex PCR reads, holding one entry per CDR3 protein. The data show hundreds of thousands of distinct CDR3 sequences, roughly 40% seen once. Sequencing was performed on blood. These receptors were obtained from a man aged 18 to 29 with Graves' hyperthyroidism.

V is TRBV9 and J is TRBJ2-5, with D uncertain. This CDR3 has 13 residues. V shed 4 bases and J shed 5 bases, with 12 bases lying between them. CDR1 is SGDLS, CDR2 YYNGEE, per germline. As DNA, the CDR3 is TGTGCCAGCAGCTACTCTGATTCGGAGACCCAGTACTTC. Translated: CASSYSDSETQYF.

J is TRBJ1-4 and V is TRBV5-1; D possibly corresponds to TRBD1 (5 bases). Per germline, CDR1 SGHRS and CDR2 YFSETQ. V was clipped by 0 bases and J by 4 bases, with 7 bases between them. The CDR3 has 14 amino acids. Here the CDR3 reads CASSLAGNNEKLFF. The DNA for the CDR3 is TGCGCCAGCAGCTTGGCAGGGAATAATGAAAAACTGTTTTTT.

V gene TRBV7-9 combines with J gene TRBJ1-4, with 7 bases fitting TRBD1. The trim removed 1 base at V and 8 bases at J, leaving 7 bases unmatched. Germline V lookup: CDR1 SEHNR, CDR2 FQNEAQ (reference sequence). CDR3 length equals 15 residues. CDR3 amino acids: CASSLDYRGGEKLFF. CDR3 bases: TGTGCCAGCAGCTTAGACTACAGGGGCGGCGAAAAACTGTTTTTT.

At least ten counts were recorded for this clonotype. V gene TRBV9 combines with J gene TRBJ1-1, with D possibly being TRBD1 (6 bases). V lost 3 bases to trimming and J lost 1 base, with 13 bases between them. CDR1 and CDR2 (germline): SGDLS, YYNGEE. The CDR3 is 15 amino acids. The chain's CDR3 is CASSAAGHANTEAFF. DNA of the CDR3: TGTGCCAGCAGCGCAGCGGGACACGCGAACACTGAAGCTTTCTTT.

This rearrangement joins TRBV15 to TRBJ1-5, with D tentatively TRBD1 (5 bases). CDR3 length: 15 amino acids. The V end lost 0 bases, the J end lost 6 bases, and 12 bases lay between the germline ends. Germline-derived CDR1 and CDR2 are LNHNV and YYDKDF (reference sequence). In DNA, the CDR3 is TGTGCCACCAGCAGAGACCGGGGGATCATTCAGCCCCAGCATTTT. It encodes CATSRDRGIIQPQHF.

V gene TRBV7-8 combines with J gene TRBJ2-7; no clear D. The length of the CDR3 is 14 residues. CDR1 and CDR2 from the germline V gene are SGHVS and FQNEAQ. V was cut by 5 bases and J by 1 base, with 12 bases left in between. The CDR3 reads CASSQEAGSYEQYF. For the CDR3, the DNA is TGTGCCAGCAGCCAAGAGGCTGGATCCTACGAGCAGTACTTC.

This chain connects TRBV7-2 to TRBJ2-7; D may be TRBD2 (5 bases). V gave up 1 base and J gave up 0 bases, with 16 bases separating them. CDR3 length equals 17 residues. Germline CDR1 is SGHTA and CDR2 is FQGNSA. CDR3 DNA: TGTGCCAGCAGCTTAGAGAGGCAGCGGAACCACTCCTACGAGCAGTACTTC. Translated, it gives CASSLERQRNHSYEQYF.

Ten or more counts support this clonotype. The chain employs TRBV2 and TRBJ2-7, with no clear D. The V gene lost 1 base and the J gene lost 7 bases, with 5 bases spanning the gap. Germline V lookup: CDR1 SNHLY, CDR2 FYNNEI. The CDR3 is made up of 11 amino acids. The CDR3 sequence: CASSEVGEQYF. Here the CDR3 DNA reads TGTGCCAGCAGTGAAGTTGGTGAGCAGTACTTC.

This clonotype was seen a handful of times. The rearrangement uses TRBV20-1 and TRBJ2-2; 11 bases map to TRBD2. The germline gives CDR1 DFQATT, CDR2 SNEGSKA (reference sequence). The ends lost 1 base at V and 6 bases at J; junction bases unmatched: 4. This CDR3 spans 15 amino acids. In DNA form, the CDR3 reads TGCAGTGCTAGAGGGCTAGCGGGGGGACCCGGGGAGCTGTTTTTT. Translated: CSARGLAGGPGELFF.

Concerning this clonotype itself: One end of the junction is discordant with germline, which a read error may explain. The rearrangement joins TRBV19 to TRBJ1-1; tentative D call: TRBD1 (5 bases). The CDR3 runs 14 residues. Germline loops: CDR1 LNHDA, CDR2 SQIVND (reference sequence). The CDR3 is CASSTSGTGTEAFF. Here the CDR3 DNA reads TGTGCCAGCAGTACCTCGGGGACGGGCACTGAAGCTTTCTTT.

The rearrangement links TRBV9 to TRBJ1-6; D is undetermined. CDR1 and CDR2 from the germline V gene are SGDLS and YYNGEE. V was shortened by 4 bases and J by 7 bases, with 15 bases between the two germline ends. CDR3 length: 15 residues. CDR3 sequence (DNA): TGTGCCAGCAGCCAAGATCCGGACGGGAATTCACCCCTCCACTTT. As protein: CASSQDPDGNSPLHF. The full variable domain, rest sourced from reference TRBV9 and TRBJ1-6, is DSGVTQTPKHLITATGQRVTLRCSPRSGDLSVYWYQQSLDQGLQFLIQYYNGEERAKGNILERFSAQQFPDLHSELNLSSLELGDSALYFCASSQDPDGNSPLHFGNGTRLTVT.

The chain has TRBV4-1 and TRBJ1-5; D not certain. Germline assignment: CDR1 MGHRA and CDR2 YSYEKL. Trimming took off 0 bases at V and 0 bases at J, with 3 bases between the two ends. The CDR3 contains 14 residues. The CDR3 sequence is CASSQDISNQPQHF. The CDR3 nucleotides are TGCGCCAGCAGCCAAGATATTAGCAATCAGCCCCAGCATTTT.

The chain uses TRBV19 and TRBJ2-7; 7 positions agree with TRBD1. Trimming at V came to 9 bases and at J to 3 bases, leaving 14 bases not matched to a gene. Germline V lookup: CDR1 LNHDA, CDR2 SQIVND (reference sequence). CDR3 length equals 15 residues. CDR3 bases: TGTGCCAGCAGTGAGGACGGGACAGAAAGCTACGAGCAGTACTTC. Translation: CASSEDGTESYEQYF.

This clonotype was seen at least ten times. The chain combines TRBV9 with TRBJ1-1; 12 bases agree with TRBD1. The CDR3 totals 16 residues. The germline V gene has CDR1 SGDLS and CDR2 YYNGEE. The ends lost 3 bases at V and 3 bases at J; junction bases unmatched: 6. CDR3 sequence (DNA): TGTGCCAGCAGCGGTAGCGGGACAGGGGGCCACACTGAAGCTTTCTTT. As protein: CASSGSGTGGHTEAFF.

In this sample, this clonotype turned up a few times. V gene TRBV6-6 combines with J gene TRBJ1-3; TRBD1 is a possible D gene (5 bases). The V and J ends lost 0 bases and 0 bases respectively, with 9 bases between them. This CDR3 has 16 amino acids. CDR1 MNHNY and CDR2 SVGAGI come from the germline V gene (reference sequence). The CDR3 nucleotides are TGTGCCAGCAGTTACTCCGCAGGGAGCTCTGGAAACACCATATATTTT. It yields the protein CASSYSAGSSGNTIYF.